These 15 T cell receptor beta chains share one sample of origin, sequenced in a study of blood T cell repertoires in COVID-19. The repertoire was sequenced with immunoSEQ multiplex PCR; TCRdb's copy has only in-frame clones and lacks some. The sample records some 290,000 clones, around 85% being singletons. The sample comprised peripheral blood. The receptors originated from a woman in her 30s with COVID-19, enrolled during active disease.

V is TRBV19 and J is TRBJ1-1; 9 bases are shared with TRBD1. Germline loops: CDR1 LNHDA, CDR2 SQIVND (reference sequence). The CDR3 runs to 16 residues. With V trimmed by 6 bases and J by 3 bases, 11 bases remained unmatched. Here the CDR3 DNA reads TGTGCCAGTAGCCTGCGGGACAGGGTCCCGGACACTGAAGCTTTCTTT. Translating it yields CASSLRDRVPDTEAFF.

The chain couples TRBV18 to TRBJ1-5; 8 bases fit TRBD1. The length of the CDR3 is 14 residues. After removal of 2 bases from V and 5 bases from J, the junction contained 2 bases not matched to a gene. Germline CDR1 is KGHSH and CDR2 is LQKENI. CDR3 amino acids: CASSPAGGDQPQHF. The CDR3, as DNA: TGTGCCAGCTCACCAGCAGGGGGCGATCAGCCCCAGCATTTT.

Comment on this clone: The same CDR3 can be traced to other DNA sequences in this sample. The chain is built from TRBV4-1 and TRBJ2-3; possibly TRBD2 for D (5 bases). V shed 0 bases and J shed 1 base, with 5 bases lying between them. In germline, CDR1 is MGHRA, CDR2 YSYEKL. The CDR3 totals 14 residues. CDR3 loop: CASSQDSGTDTQYF. The CDR3 DNA reads as TGCGCCAGCAGCCAAGATAGCGGCACAGATACGCAGTATTTT.

The gene calls are TRBV19 and TRBJ1-3; D gene unclear. This CDR3 is 14 amino acids long. V was trimmed by 9 bases and J by 0 bases, leaving 12 bases between them. Germline V lookup: CDR1 LNHDA, CDR2 SQIVND (reference sequence). CDR3 region: CASGQVRSGNTIYF. CDR3 coding DNA: TGTGCCAGCGGCCAGGTGCGCTCTGGAAACACCATATATTTT.

This clone occurred a few times. The V and J genes are TRBV30 and TRBJ2-3, with TRBD2 matching over 7 bases. CDR1 and CDR2 from the germline V gene are GTSNPN and SVGIG (reference sequence). This CDR3 spans 14 amino acids. CDR3 nucleotides: TGTGCAACAAGACAAGGACTAGGTGGAGATACGCAGTATTTT. Encoded protein: CATRQGLGGDTQYF.

V usage is TRBV10-3 and J usage is TRBJ1-1; no clear D. The CDR3 spans 16 residues. Germline CDR1 reads ENHRY; CDR2 reads SYGVKD. V lost 0 bases to trimming and J lost 1 base, with 12 bases between them. The CDR3 bases are TGTGCCATCAGTGAGTCGGGGAGGGCTTCGAACACTGAAGCTTTCTTT. It is translated as CAISESGRASNTEAFF.

The chain recombines TRBV9 with TRBJ1-4, with 11 nucleotides matching TRBD1. Germline loops: CDR1 SGDLS, CDR2 YYNGEE. Germline trimming cut 1 base from V and 7 bases from J; bases unmatched to any gene: 3. This CDR3 region has 15 residues. DNA for the CDR3: TGTGCCAGCAGCGTAACTGGGACAGGGGGTGAAAAACTGTTTTTT. Its translation: CASSVTGTGGEKLFF.

Here the CDR3 reads CASSLGVGGASKNIQYF. In nucleotides, the CDR3 is TGTGCCAGCAGCTTAGGGGTGGGAGGGGCCTCCAAAAACATTCAGTACTTC. The chain recombines TRBV7-8 with TRBJ2-4, with TRBD2 identical over 7 bases. The germline gives CDR1 SGHVS, CDR2 FQNEAQ. V shed 1 base and J 2 bases; nucleotides not matched to a gene: 8. This CDR3 comprises 17 residues.

The sample holds one count of this clone. The genes are TRBV5-6 and TRBJ2-1; 8 bases map to TRBD1. V gave up 1 base and J gave up 7 bases; unmatched junction bases: 7. The CDR3 consists of 15 residues. Germline V lookup: CDR1 SGHDT, CDR2 YYEEEE. The CDR3: CASSLYGQGKNEQFF. CDR3 bases: TGTGCCAGCAGCTTGTACGGACAGGGAAAAAATGAGCAGTTCTTC.

The V and J genes are TRBV3-1 (or the pseudogene TRBV3-2) and TRBJ2-1; 8 bases are shared with TRBD1. CDR3 length: 16 amino acids. The V gene's germline CDR1 is LGHDT and CDR2 YNNKEL (reference sequence). The ends lost 3 bases at V and 7 bases at J; junction bases unmatched: 11. The CDR3 coding sequence is TGTGCCAGCAGCCACGATATGGGGACAGGCTGGAATGAGCAGTTCTTC. This codes for CASSHDMGTGWNEQFF.

In nucleotides, the CDR3 is TGTGCCAGCAGTGAAAGACAGGGTTGGGACACCGGGGAGCTGTTTTTT. This codes for CASSERQGWDTGELFF. This rearrangement joins TRBV6-1 to TRBJ2-2; 7 nucleotides line up with TRBD1. The germline CDR1 and CDR2 sequences are MNHNS and SASEGT. The CDR3 runs to 16 residues. V dropped 2 bases and J dropped 3; count of bases not matched to a gene: 6.

This chain uses TRBV3-1 (or the pseudogene TRBV3-2) with TRBJ1-3; unclear D gene. This CDR3 contains 16 residues. V dropped 4 bases and J dropped 1 base, with 14 bases sitting between them. The germline gives CDR1 LGHDT, CDR2 YNNKEL (reference sequence). Written as DNA, the CDR3 is TGTGCCAGCAGCCTAGGACTCGGCATGTCTGGAAACACCATATATTTT. Residues: CASSLGLGMSGNTIYF.

This chain links TRBV7-8 with TRBJ1-6; weak D call: TRBD1 (6 bases). V lost 4 bases, J lost 6 bases, and 10 bases lay in between. Germline V gene data show CDR1 as SGHVS and CDR2 as FQNEAQ. The CDR3 loop spans 14 amino acids. The CDR3 is CASSSGQINSPLHF. The DNA for the CDR3 is TGTGCCAGCAGCTCCGGACAGATTAATTCACCCCTCCACTTT. The full variable domain, completed using reference TRBV7-8 and TRBJ1-6, is GAGVSQSPRYKVAKRGQDVALRCDPISGHVSLFWYQQALGQGPEFLTYFQNEAQLDKSGLPSDRFFAERPEGSVSTLKIQRTQQEDSAVYLCASSSGQINSPLHFGNGTRLTVT.

This chain links TRBV2 with TRBJ2-3; 7 nucleotides match TRBD2. The CDR3 runs to 14 residues. Germline V gene data show CDR1 as SNHLY and CDR2 as FYNNEI. J was trimmed by 3 bases and V by 1 base; bases with no gene match: 1. CDR3 in DNA: TGTGCCAGCAGTGAAGGACTAGCAACAGATACGCAGTATTTT. This translates into CASSEGLATDTQYF.

As regards this clone: Other nucleotide sequences in the sample specify the same CDR3. V is TRBV6-5 and J is TRBJ1-5, with 7 bases lining up with TRBD1. Looked up from germline, CDR1 is MNHEY and CDR2 is SVGAGI. There are 13 residues in the CDR3. The V gene end was trimmed by 6 bases and the J gene end by 4 bases; junction bases not matched to a gene: 3. CDR3 in DNA: TGTGCCAGCAGCCGGGGACAGAATCAGCCCCAGCATTTT. Protein: CASSRGQNQPQHF.